This TCR beta chain was recovered during a study of CD8 T cells in Susac syndrome. Reverse transcription used roughly 0.45 to 1 ug RNA and random hexamers. The authors amplified TCR beta CDR3 across 54 Vbeta and 13 Jbeta using immunoSEQ multiplex PCR. In TCRdb, the immunoSEQ multiplex PCR reads were re-called with MiXCR into one record per CDR3 protein. The data show fewer than 250,000 distinct CDR3 sequences, about 94% seen once. The CDR3 sequence is 14 residues long. V was cut by 0 bases and J by 3 bases, with 10 bases left in between. Germline V gene lookup returns CDR1 DFQATT and CDR2 SNEGSKA (reference sequence). Sequencing targeted TCR beta in T cells from blood (CD8+ and CD4+).

Material: CD4+ T cells from PBMCs. The receptor was derived from a human donor in good health. The chain is built from TRBV20-1 and TRBJ2-3; maybe TRBD1 (5 bases). The chain's CDR3 is CSARDLQATDTQYF. The CDR3, as DNA: TGCAGTGCTAGAGATCTACAGGCTACAGATACGCAGTATTTT.